The 7 T cell receptor beta chains listed next were all sequenced from one sample in a study of blood T cell repertoires in COVID-19 (dated by TCRdb to 2018 to 2021). Preparation of the library involved the immunoSEQ multiplex PCR assay. TCRdb obtained this table from immuneACCESS and retained in-frame rearrangements with V and J assigned. These tables miss some clones; where compared with another copy, unresolved V genes account for less than half of the shortfall, and the remainder is unexplained. Present in this sample are roughly 150,000 clones, roughly 78% of which were seen just once. Of the sample, around 20% falls within the top ten clones. The source material was PBMCs or T cells enriched from blood (not recorded which). These receptors came from a woman in her 70s in a cohort exposed to, infected with or recovered from COVID-19 (not recorded which).

With respect to this clone: Compared with germline, one end of the junction differs, possibly owing to a read error. The genes are TRBV19 and TRBJ2-7, with a possible D match to TRBD1 (6 bases). Germline V gene lookup returns CDR1 LNHDA and CDR2 SQIVND (reference sequence). The CDR3 extends over 14 amino acids. The CDR3 nucleotides are TGTGCCAGTAGTAGACAGGTGAACTCCCACGAGCAGTACTTC. It yields the protein CASSRQVNSHEQYF.

The chain is built from TRBV5-5 and TRBJ1-1; 7 bases are a match to TRBD1. CDR3 length: 15 residues. In germline, CDR1 is SGHKS, CDR2 YYEKEE (reference sequence). The V gene end was trimmed by 4 bases and the J gene end by 0 bases; junction bases not matched to a gene: 6. The CDR3 DNA reads as TGTGCCAGCAGCCGTACAGGGGATTTGAACACTGAAGCTTTCTTT. It is translated as CASSRTGDLNTEAFF.

The chain uses TRBV6-5 and TRBJ1-6; D is possibly TRBD1 (5 bases). Between the trimmed V and J ends, which lost 4 bases and 7 bases, there was a span of 8 bases. The germline V gene encodes CDR1 MNHEY and CDR2 SVGAGI. The CDR3 is made up of 13 amino acids. In nucleotides, the CDR3 is TGTGCCAGCAGTTTAACAGGAAATTCACCCCTCCACTTT. Translation: CASSLTGNSPLHF.

This clone appeared a few times. This chain uses TRBV6-5 with TRBJ2-7; D might be TRBD2 (5 bases). The CDR3 loop spans 14 amino acids. CDR1 and CDR2 from the germline V gene are MNHEY and SVGAGI. V was trimmed by 5 bases and J by 5 bases, leaving 16 bases between them. Here the CDR3 DNA reads TGTGCCAGCAGTCGACTACTTAAACGAGACGAGCAGTACTTC. Its protein product is CASSRLLKRDEQYF.

V usage is TRBV6-5 and J usage is TRBJ2-7; D not resolved. The CDR3 is made up of 14 amino acids. V shed 6 bases and J shed 0 bases, with 12 bases lying between them. In germline, CDR1 is MNHEY, CDR2 SVGAGI. CDR3 DNA: TGTGCCAGCAGGGGTGGCGGTCGCTCCTACGAGCAGTACTTC. Its translation: CASRGGGRSYEQYF.

This clone was detected only a few times. The chain has TRBV6-2 or TRBV6-3 and TRBJ2-1; D remains ambiguous. V dropped 5 bases and J dropped 0 bases, with 14 bases sitting between them. The CDR3 contains 16 residues. The germline V gene encodes CDR1 MNHEY and CDR2 SVGEGT. CDR3 in amino acids: CASSVLGRSSYNEQFF. The CDR3 bases are TGTGCCAGCAGTGTACTGGGTCGGAGCTCCTACAATGAGCAGTTCTTC.

The V call is TRBV5-1, the J call TRBJ1-6, with D possibly being TRBD1 (5 bases). Germline CDR1 and CDR2: SGHRS and YFSETQ. The V end lost 0 bases, the J end lost 9 bases, and 10 bases lay between the germline ends. The CDR3 loop spans 14 amino acids. CDR3 sequence (DNA): TGCGCCAGCAGCTTGGAGGGGTGGGGTTCACCCCTCCACTTT. It codes for CASSLEGWGSPLHF. Variable domain in full (rest from reference TRBV5-1 and TRBJ1-6): KAGVTQTPRYLIKTRGQQVTLSCSPISGHRSVSWYQQTPGQGLQFLFEYFSETQRNKGNFPGRFSGRQFSNSRSEMNVSTLELGDSALYLCASSLEGWGSPLHFGNGTRLTVT.